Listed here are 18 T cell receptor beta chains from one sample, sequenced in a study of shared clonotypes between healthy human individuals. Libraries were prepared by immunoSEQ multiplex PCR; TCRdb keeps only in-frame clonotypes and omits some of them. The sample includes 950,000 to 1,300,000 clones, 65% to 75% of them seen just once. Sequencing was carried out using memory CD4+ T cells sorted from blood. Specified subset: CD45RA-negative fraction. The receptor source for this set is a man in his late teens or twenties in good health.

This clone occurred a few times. The CDR3: CASSGGTGGDTQYF. The CDR3 coding sequence is TGTGCCAGCTCTGGTGGGACAGGGGGAGATACGCAGTATTTT. V usage is TRBV18 and J usage is TRBJ2-3, with 11 nucleotides matching TRBD1. Germline V gives CDR1 KGHSH, CDR2 LQKENI. The CDR3 covers 14 residues. J lost 5 bases, V lost 6 bases, and 4 bases had no gene match.

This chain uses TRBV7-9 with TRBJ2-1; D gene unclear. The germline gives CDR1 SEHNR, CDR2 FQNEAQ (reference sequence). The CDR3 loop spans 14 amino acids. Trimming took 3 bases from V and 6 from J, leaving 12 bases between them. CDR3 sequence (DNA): TGTGCCAGCAGCTTCGAGACACTCGCCAATGAGCAGTTCTTC. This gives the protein CASSFETLANEQFF.

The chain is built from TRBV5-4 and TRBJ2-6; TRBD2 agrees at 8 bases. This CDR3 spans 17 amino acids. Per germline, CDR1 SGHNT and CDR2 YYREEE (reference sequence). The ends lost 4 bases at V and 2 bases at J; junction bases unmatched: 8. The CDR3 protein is CASSPGGSGAGANVLTF. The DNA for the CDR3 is TGTGCCAGCAGCCCCGGGGGTAGCGGGGCTGGGGCCAACGTCCTGACTTTC.

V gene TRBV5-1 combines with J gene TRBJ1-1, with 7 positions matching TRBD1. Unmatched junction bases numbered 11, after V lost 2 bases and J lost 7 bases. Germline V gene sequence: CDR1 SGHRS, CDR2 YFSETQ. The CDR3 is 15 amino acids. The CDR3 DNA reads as TGCGCCAGCAGCTTTTCGGCAGGGGGAGACGATGAAGCTTTCTTT. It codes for CASSFSAGGDDEAFF.

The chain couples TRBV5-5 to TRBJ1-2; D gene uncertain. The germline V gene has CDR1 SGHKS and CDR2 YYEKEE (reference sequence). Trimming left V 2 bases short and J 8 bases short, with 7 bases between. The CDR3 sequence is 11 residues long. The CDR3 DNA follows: TGTGCCAGCAGCTTCGCGTTCGGCTACACCTTC. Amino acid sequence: CASSFAFGYTF.

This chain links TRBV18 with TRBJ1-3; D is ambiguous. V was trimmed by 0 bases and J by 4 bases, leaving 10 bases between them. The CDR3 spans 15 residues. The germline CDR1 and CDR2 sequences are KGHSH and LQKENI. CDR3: CASSPPKSLGNTIYF. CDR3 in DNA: TGTGCCAGCTCACCACCGAAGAGTCTAGGAAACACCATATATTTT.

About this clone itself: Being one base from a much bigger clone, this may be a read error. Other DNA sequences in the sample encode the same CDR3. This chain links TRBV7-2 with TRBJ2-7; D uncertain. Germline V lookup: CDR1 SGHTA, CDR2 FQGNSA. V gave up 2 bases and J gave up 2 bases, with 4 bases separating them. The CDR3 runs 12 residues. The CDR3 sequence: CASSLSPYEQYF. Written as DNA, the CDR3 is TGTGCCAGCAGCTTAAGTCCCTACGAGCAGTACTTC.

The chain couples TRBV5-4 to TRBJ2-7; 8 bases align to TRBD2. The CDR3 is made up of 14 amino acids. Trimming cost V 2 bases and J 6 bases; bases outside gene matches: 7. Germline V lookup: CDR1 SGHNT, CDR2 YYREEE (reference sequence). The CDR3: CASSLIGRASEQYF. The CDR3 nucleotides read TGTGCCAGCAGCTTAATCGGGAGGGCCTCCGAGCAGTACTTC.

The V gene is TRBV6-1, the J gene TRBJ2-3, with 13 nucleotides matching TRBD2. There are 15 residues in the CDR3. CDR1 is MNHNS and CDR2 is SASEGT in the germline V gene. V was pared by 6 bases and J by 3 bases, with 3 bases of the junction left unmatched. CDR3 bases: TGTGCCAGCAGCGGGACTAGCGGGAAGACAGATACGCAGTATTTT. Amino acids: CASSGTSGKTDTQYF.

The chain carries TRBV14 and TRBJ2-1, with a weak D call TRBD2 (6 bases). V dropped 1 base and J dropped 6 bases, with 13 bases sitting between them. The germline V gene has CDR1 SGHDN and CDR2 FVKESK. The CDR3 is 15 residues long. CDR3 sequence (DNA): TGTGCCAGCAGCCAAGGCGGGACCCCCAGCAATGAGCAGTTCTTC. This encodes CASSQGGTPSNEQFF.

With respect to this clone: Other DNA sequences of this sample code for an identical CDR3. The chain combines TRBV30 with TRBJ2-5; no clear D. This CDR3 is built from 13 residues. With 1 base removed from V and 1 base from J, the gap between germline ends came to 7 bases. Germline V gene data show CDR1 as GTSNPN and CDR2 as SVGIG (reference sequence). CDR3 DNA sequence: TGTGCCTGGAGTGGGGGTCCCCAAGAGACCCAGTACTTC. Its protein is CAWSGGPQETQYF.

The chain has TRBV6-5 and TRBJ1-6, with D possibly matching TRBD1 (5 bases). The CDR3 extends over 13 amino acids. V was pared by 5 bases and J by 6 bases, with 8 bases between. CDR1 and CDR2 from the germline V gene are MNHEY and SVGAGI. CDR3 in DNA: TGTGCCAGCAGTACGACAGTTAATTCACCCCTCCACTTT. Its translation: CASSTTVNSPLHF.

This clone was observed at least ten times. CDR3: CSAWGLRAFF. CDR3 nucleotides: TGCAGTGCTTGGGGCCTACGGGCTTTCTTT. The genes are TRBV20-1 and TRBJ1-1; possibly TRBD1 for D (5 bases). Germline-derived CDR1 and CDR2 are DFQATT and SNEGSKA (reference sequence). The V end lost 5 bases, the J end lost 11 bases, and 12 bases lay between the germline ends. The CDR3 sequence is 10 residues long.

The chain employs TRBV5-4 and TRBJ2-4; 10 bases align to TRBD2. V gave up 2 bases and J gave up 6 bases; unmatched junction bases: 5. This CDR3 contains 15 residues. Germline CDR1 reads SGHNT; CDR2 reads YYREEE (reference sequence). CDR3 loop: CASSFSGRAGNIQYF. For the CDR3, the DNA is TGTGCCAGCAGCTTCAGCGGGAGGGCAGGAAACATTCAGTACTTC.

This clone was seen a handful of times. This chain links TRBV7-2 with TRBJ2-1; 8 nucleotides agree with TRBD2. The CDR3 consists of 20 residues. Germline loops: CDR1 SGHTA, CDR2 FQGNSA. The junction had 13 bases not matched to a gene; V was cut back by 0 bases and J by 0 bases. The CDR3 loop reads CASSLAPVREGLASYNEQFF. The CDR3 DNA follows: TGTGCCAGCAGCTTAGCTCCGGTCCGGGAGGGCCTAGCCTCCTACAATGAGCAGTTCTTC. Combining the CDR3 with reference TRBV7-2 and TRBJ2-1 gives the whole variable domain GAGVSQSPSNKVTEKGKDVELRCDPISGHTALYWYRQSLGQGLEFLIYFQGNSAPDKSGLPSDRFSAERTGGSVSTLTIQRTQQEDSAVYLCASSLAPVREGLASYNEQFFGPGTRLTVL.

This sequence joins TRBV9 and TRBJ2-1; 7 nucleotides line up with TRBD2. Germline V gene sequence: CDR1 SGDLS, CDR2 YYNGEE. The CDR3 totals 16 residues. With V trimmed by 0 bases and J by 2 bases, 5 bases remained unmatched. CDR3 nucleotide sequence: TGTGCCAGCAGCGTAGGGGGCGGGACTACCTACAATGAGCAGTTCTTC. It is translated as CASSVGGGTTYNEQFF.

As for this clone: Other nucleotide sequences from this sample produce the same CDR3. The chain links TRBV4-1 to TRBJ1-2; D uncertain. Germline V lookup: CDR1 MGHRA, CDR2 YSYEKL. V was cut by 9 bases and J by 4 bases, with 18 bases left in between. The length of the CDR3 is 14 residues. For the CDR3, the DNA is TGCGCCAGTAGCGAGCGAAGCCAGAGCTATGGCTACACCTTC. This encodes CASSERSQSYGYTF.

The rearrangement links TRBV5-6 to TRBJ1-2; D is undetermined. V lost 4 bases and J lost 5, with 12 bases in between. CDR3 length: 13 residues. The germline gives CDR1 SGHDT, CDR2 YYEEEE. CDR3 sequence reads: CASSGLGGYGYTF. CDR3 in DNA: TGTGCCAGCAGCGGGCTCGGCGGATATGGCTACACCTTC.